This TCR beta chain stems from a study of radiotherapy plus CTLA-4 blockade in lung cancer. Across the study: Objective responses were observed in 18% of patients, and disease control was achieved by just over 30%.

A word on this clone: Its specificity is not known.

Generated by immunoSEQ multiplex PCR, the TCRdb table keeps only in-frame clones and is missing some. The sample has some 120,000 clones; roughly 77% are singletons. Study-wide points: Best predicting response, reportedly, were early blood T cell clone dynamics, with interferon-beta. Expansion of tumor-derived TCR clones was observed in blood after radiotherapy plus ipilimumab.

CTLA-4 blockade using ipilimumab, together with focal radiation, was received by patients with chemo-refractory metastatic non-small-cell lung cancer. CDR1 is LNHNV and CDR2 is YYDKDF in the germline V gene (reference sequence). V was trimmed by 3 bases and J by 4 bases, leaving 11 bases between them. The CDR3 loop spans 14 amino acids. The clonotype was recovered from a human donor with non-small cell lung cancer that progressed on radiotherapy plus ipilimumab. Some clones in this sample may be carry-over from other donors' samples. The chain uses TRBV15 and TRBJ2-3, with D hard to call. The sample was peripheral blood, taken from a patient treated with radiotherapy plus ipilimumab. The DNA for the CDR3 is TGTGCCACCAGCAGTAGATCTAGTTCAGATACGCAGTATTTT. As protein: CATSSRSSSDTQYF.